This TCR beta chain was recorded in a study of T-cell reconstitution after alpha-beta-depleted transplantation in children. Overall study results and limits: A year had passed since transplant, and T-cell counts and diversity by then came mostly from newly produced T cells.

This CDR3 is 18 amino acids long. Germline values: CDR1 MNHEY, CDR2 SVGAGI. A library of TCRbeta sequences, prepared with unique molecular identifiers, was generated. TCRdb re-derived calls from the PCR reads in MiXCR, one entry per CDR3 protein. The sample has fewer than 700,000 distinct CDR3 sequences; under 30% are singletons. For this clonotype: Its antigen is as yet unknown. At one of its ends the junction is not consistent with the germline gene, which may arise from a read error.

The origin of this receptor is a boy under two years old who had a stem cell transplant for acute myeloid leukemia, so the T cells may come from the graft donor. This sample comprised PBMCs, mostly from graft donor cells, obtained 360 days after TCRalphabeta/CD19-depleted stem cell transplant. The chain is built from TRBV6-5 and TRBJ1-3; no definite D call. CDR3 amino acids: CANSFAHPGRREILLLYF. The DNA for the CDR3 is TGTGCCAACAGTTTCGCCCACCCGGGCCGTCGGGAAATTCTTCTCCTATATTTT.